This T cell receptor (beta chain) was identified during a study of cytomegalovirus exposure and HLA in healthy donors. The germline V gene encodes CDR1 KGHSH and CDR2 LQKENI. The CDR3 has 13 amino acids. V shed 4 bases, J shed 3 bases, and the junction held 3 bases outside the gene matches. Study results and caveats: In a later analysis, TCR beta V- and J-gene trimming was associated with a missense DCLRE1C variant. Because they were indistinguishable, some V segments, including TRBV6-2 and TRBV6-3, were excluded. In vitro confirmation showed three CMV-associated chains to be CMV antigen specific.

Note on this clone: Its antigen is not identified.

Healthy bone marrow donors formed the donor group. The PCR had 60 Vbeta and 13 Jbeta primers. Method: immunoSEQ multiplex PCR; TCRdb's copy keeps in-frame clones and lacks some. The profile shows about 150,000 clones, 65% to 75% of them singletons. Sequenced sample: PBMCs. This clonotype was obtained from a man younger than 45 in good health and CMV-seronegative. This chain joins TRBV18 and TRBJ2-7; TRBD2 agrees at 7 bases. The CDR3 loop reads CASSRSSGYEQYF. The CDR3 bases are TGTGCCAGCTCACGCTCTAGCGGCTACGAGCAGTACTTC.